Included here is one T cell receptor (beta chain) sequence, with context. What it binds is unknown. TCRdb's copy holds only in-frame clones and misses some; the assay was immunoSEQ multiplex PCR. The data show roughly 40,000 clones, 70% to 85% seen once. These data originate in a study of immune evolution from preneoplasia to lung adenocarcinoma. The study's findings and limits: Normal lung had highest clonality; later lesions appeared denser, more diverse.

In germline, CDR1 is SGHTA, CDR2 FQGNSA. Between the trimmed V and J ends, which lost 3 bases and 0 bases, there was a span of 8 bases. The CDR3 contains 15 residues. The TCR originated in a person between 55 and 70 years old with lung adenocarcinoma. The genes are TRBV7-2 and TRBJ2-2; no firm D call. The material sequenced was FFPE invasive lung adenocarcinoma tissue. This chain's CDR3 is CASSFGLTNTGELFF. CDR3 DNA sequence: TGTGCCAGCAGCTTTGGTCTAACGAACACCGGGGAGCTGTTTTTT.